Listed here is a single T cell receptor beta chain. Antigen specificity is unknown. Sequencing used immunoSEQ multiplex PCR; TCRdb keeps in-frame clones, though not all of them. This sample yields about 1.5 million clones, of which roughly 96% are seen a single time; approximately 1.1% belongs to the top ten. These data come from a study of shared clonotypes between healthy human individuals. Study outcomes and limitations: In general, naive subsets displayed greater estimated richness than memory subsets did. Non-shared clonotypes were found to have lower generation probabilities than the clonotypes that were shared by all four of the sorted-subset donors.

CDR1 and CDR2 from the germline V gene are MNHEY and SMNVEV (reference sequence). The CDR3 has 15 residues. The V and J ends lost 2 bases and 3 bases, in that order; junction bases with no gene match: 4. The origin of this receptor is a man younger than 45 in good health. Sequencing input: naive CD4+ T cells sorted from blood. The subset here: CD45RA+ positively selected. V and J are TRBV27 and TRBJ2-3; TRBD1 agrees at 8 bases. The CDR3 region is CASSLTDRGTDTQYF. The CDR3 coding sequence is TGTGCCAGCAGTTTAACTGACAGGGGAACAGATACGCAGTATTTT.